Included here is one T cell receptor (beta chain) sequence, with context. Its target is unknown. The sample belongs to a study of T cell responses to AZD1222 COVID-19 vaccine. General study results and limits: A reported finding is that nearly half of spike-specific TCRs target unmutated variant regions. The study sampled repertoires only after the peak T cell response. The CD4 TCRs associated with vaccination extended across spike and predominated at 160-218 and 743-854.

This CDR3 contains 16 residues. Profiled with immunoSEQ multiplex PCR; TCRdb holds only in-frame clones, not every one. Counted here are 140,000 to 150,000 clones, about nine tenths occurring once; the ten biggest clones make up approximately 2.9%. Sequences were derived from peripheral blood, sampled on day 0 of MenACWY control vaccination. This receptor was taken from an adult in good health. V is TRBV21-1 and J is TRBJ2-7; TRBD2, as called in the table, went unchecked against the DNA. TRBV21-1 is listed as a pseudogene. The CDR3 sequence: CASSKVGGTEAYEQYF. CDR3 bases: TGTGCCAGCAGCAAAGTTGGAGGGACCGAGGCCTACGAGCAGTACTTC.